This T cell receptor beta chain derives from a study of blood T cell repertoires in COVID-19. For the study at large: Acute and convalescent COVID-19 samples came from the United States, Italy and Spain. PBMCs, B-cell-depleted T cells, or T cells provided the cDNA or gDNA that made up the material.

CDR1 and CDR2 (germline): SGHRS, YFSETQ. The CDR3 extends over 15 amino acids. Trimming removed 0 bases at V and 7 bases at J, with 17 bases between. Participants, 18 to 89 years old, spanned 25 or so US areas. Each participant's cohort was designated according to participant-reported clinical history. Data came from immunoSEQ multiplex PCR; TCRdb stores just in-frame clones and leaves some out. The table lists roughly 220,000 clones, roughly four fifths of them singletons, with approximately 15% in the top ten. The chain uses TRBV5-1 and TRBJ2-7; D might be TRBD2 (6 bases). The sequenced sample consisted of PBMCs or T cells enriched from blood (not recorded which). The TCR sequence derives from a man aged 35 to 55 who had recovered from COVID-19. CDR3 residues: CASSLGGPGGGEQYF. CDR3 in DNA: TGCGCCAGCAGCTTGGGAGGGCCCGGGGGAGGAGAGCAGTACTTC. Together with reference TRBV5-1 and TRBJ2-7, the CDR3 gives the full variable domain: KAGVTQTPRYLIKTRGQQVTLSCSPISGHRSVSWYQQTPGQGLQFLFEYFSETQRNKGNFPGRFSGRQFSNSRSEMNVSTLELGDSALYLCASSLGGPGGGEQYFGPGTRLTVT.